This T cell receptor (beta chain) was profiled in a study of cytomegalovirus exposure and HLA in healthy donors. Across the study: Among the 398 donors who were genotyped, approximately 76% fell in the genetic ancestry cluster that is associated with self-reported Caucasian donors. General observations from the study: Donors belonging to an Asian-associated ancestry cluster reportedly showed fewer N-insertions in productive TCRs than the roughly 670-donor mean, according to what a later analysis found. Later analysis identified 16,951 TCR beta sequences associated with HLA alleles, using a false discovery rate threshold of 0.05.

Notes on this clone: Its antigen remains unknown.

The study ran its PCR with 60 Vbeta and 13 Jbeta primers. Repertoires were generated with immunoSEQ multiplex PCR, while TCRdb's copy carries only in-frame clones and drops some. Counted here are about 200,000 clones, about 79% occurring once; the ten biggest clones make up 0.098%. Germline-derived CDR1 and CDR2 are SGHKS and YYEKEE (reference sequence). J lost 0 bases, V lost 3 bases, and 2 bases had no gene match. There are 14 residues in the CDR3. This chain joins TRBV5-5 and TRBJ2-7; 8 positions match TRBD1. Sequenced input: PBMCs. This TCR came from a boy aged 2 to 10 in good health and CMV-seronegative. The CDR3 protein is CASSWDRYSYEQYF. Here the CDR3 DNA reads TGTGCCAGCAGCTGGGACAGGTACTCCTACGAGCAGTACTTC.